Shown below are 8 T cell receptor beta chains from a single sample sequenced in a study of control samples from healthy donors and cancer patients. Libraries were prepared by immunoSEQ multiplex PCR; TCRdb keeps only in-frame clonotypes and omits some of them. The table shows 400,000 to 500,000 clones, with roughly 90% occurring only once. Sequencing was performed on PBMCs. The receptors here all came from a man in his forties with head and neck cancer.

The CDR3 region has the DNA TGCGCCAGCAGCTCCTCGGGGCGGAACACTGAAGCTTTCTTT. As protein: CASSSSGRNTEAFF. The chain is built from TRBV5-1 and TRBJ1-1; possible D gene TRBD1, 5 bases. Germline loops: CDR1 SGHRS, CDR2 YFSETQ. Trimming stripped 3 bases from V and 1 base from J, with 10 bases between. This CDR3 has 14 amino acids.

V usage is TRBV19 and J usage is TRBJ2-1, with TRBD2 matching 13 bases. This CDR3 spans 14 amino acids. V shed 4 bases, J shed 7 bases, and the junction held 1 base outside the gene matches. Per germline, CDR1 LNHDA and CDR2 SQIVND (reference sequence). The CDR3 region is CASSKGLAGNEQFF. DNA of the CDR3: TGTGCCAGTAGTAAGGGACTAGCGGGAAATGAGCAGTTCTTC.

The rearrangement joins TRBV11-2 to TRBJ2-5; TRBD2 is a possible D gene (6 bases). The CDR3 has 14 amino acids. The germline V and J ends were trimmed by 4 bases and 3 bases, with 12 bases remaining between them. Germline CDR1 SGHAT, CDR2 FQNNGV. CDR3: CASSSSASEETQYF. CDR3 coding DNA: TGTGCCAGCAGCTCCTCCGCTAGCGAAGAGACCCAGTACTTC. Looking up the rest from reference TRBV11-2 and TRBJ2-5 gives the full variable domain: EAGVAQSPRYKIIEKRQSVAFWCNPISGHATLYWYQQILGQGPKLLIQFQNNGVVDDSQLPKDRFSAERLKGVDSTLKIQPAKLEDSAVYLCASSSSASEETQYFGPGTRLLVL.

For the CDR3, the DNA is TGTGCCAGCTCGGCGACTCTTGGGACGAACACTGAAGCTTTCTTT. This sequence encodes CASSATLGTNTEAFF. The V gene is TRBV18, the J gene TRBJ1-1, with D maybe TRBD1 (5 bases). V was trimmed by 6 bases and J by 1 base, leaving 15 bases between them. The CDR3 runs 15 residues. Per the germline V gene, CDR1 is KGHSH and CDR2 is LQKENI.

This clone was seen a few times. The chain employs TRBV19 and TRBJ2-3; D is tentatively TRBD1 or TRBD2 (5 bases each). The germline V and J ends were trimmed by 4 bases and 0 bases, with 17 bases remaining between them. The CDR3 has 17 amino acids. Per germline, CDR1 LNHDA and CDR2 SQIVND (reference sequence). This CDR3 is CASSTLGRGSSTDTQYF. DNA of the CDR3: TGTGCCAGTAGTACCTTAGGACGGGGCTCTAGCACAGATACGCAGTATTTT. Full variable domain (rest looked up from reference TRBV19 and TRBJ2-3): DGGITQSPKYLFRKEGQNVTLSCEQNLNHDAMYWYRQDPGQGLRLIYYSQIVNDFQKGDIAEGYSVSREKKESFPLTVTSAQKNPTAFYLCASSTLGRGSSTDTQYFGPGTRLTVL.

V is TRBV3-1 (or the pseudogene TRBV3-2) and J is TRBJ2-7; no clear D. The CDR3 extends over 14 amino acids. Germline V gives CDR1 LGHDT, CDR2 YNNKEL (reference sequence). V was pared by 4 bases and J by 7 bases, with 17 bases between. CDR3 loop: CASSLRSRSSEQYF. In nucleotides, the CDR3 is TGTGCCAGCAGCCTGCGGAGCCGATCGTCAGAGCAGTACTTC.

V usage is TRBV28 and J usage is TRBJ2-7; no reliable D call. The V end was cut by 4 bases, the J end by 3 bases, with 22 bases between. Germline CDR1 MDHEN, CDR2 SYDVKM. This CDR3 contains 17 residues. The CDR3 sequence is CASSSMPGYTLFYEQYF. DNA of the CDR3: TGTGCCAGCAGTTCTATGCCCGGCTACACCCTATTCTACGAGCAGTACTTC.

The table lists this clone with a count of one. This rearrangement joins TRBV4-3 to TRBJ1-1, with unresolved D. This CDR3 has 12 amino acids. Germline V gene lookup returns CDR1 LGHNA and CDR2 YSLEER. The germline V and J ends were trimmed by 0 bases and 10 bases, with 9 bases remaining between them. CDR3 in DNA: TGCGCCAGCAGCCAAGACGGCAAGCGAGCTTTCTTT. Translating gives CASSQDGKRAFF.